This TCR beta chain was recorded in a study of tumor and adjacent non-tumor tissue in lung cancer. Study-wide context: The cohort had 12 to 13 adenocarcinoma, a couple of squamous cell and 1 small cell patients.

The library came from three nested PCR rounds adapted from ARM-PCR protocols. TCRdb itself ran the multiplex PCR reads through MiXCR, one entry per CDR3 protein. The sample has roughly 150,000 distinct CDR3 sequences; 60% to 70% are singletons. This sample's RNA came from whole unsorted tissue. Study-level findings and limits: In normal lung, the top 100 clones were significantly more dominant than in tumor. Compared with tumor, normal lung showed significantly lower TCR diversity.

Looked up from germline, CDR1 is SGHAT and CDR2 is FQNNGV. This CDR3 region has 11 residues. Turning to this clonotype: What it recognizes is unknown. Germline is not matched at one junction end, which may reflect a read error.

Sample: lung tumor tissue. The receptor's source is a man aged 60-69 years with small cell lung cancer. The rearrangement joins TRBV11-2 to TRBJ1-4, with D unclear. In DNA, the CDR3 is TGTACCAGTAGCTTAGGTGAAAAACTGTTTTTT. Translation gives CTSSLGEKLFF.